A single sample gave rise to the 20 T cell receptor beta chains below, sequenced in a study of beta chain features in type 1 diabetes. Study-wide points: When Type 1 diabetes patients were examined, their TCRB CDR3s proved moderately but significantly shorter in all four CD4+ subsets.

For these TCRs, the target antigens are not known. The investigators reverse transcribed all of the isolated RNA, so they sequenced expressed TCRB transcripts. Assay used: immunoSEQ multiplex PCR; TCRdb lists only in-frame clones, some missing. The sample includes roughly 150,000 clones, around 9.7% of them seen just once. The sample comprised central memory CD4+ T cells from blood. Receptors were obtained from a woman between 25 and 40 years old with type 1 diabetes.

This clone was detected only a few times. The rearrangement uses TRBV14 and TRBJ2-2; 8 nucleotides match TRBD2. This CDR3 has 13 amino acids. Looked up from germline, CDR1 is SGHDN and CDR2 is FVKESK. Trimming took 4 bases from V and 6 from J; bases not matched to a gene: 1. CDR3 sequence: CASSLAGPGELFF. The CDR3 DNA reads TGTGCCAGCAGCCTAGCGGGACCCGGGGAGCTGTTTTTT.

The CDR3 protein is CASKLTGGGNNEQFF. The CDR3 bases are TGTGCCAGCAAACTAACAGGGGGTGGGAACAATGAGCAGTTCTTC. The chain has TRBV28 and TRBJ2-1, with 8 nucleotides matching TRBD1. Germline V gene sequence: CDR1 MDHEN, CDR2 SYDVKM. This CDR3 has 15 amino acids. V shed 7 bases and J 5 bases; nucleotides not matched to a gene: 10.

This clone was picked up a small number of times. The V and J genes are TRBV10-3 and TRBJ2-5, with D perhaps matching TRBD1 (6 bases). V shed 3 bases and J shed 5 bases, with 19 bases lying between them. The CDR3 runs to 16 residues. The germline gives CDR1 ENHRY, CDR2 SYGVKD. The CDR3 region is CAISEYEQGISETQYF. CDR3 DNA sequence: TGTGCCATCAGTGAATATGAACAGGGTATCTCGGAGACCCAGTACTTC.

This clone was seen more than once but under ten times. The rearrangement uses TRBV11-1 and TRBJ2-1; 9 positions agree with TRBD2. V gave up 7 bases and J gave up 9 bases; unmatched junction bases: 16. This CDR3 contains 16 residues. Germline V lookup: CDR1 SGHAT, CDR2 FQDESV (reference sequence). The CDR3 is CASKPGSSGRLSEQFF. CDR3 nucleotides: TGTGCCAGCAAGCCCGGGTCCAGCGGGAGGCTCAGTGAGCAGTTCTTC.

This clone was picked up a small number of times. The V call is TRBV7-2, the J call TRBJ1-2; 11 bases match TRBD1. This CDR3 comprises 14 residues. Germline V lookup: CDR1 SGHTA, CDR2 FQGNSA. V gave up 1 base and J gave up 8 bases; unmatched junction bases: 3. The CDR3 nucleotides read TGTGCCAGCAGCTTAGAGTGGACAGGGGGCGGCTACACCTTC. Translation: CASSLEWTGGGYTF.

This chain uses TRBV6-5 with TRBJ2-4, with D unresolved. The germline V gene has CDR1 MNHEY and CDR2 SVGAGI. The CDR3 covers 15 residues. V shed 0 bases and J shed 10 bases, with 16 bases lying between them. The DNA of the CDR3 is TGTGCCAGCAGTTACTCGAATGATCCCCCGAGAATTCAGTACTTC. It translates to CASSYSNDPPRIQYF.

This clone has just a few counts. In DNA form, the CDR3 reads TGTGCCAGCAGCCAGGTGCTAGCGGGAGACGCAGATACGCAGTATTTT. Amino acids: CASSQVLAGDADTQYF. The V and J genes are TRBV4-2 and TRBJ2-3, with 10 bases identical to TRBD2. Germline CDR1 LGHNA, CDR2 YNFKEQ. The CDR3 consists of 16 residues. Trimming cost V 3 bases and J 4 bases; bases outside gene matches: 7.

This chain joins TRBV19 and TRBJ1-1, with a possible D match to TRBD1 (5 bases). Germline V gene sequence: CDR1 LNHDA, CDR2 SQIVND (reference sequence). The CDR3 sequence is 16 residues long. The ends were cut back, 3 bases at V and 1 base at J, with 15 bases in the middle. The CDR3 DNA follows: TGTGCCAGTAGTATCGGAACAGGCGCAACGAACACTGAAGCTTTCTTT. This sequence encodes CASSIGTGATNTEAFF.

The chain is built from TRBV2 and TRBJ1-1; TRBD1 matches 10 bases. J was trimmed by 2 bases and V by 10 bases; bases with no gene match: 4. The CDR3 length is 13 residues. Per the germline V gene, CDR1 is SNHLY and CDR2 is FYNNEI. CDR3: CATRDRGNTEAFF. For the CDR3, the DNA is TGTGCCACCCGGGACAGGGGTAACACTGAAGCTTTCTTT.

This sequence joins TRBV2 and TRBJ2-5; perhaps TRBD2 as D (6 bases). Germline V gene sequence: CDR1 SNHLY, CDR2 FYNNEI. CDR3 length: 13 residues. Trimming stripped 2 bases from V and 5 bases from J, with 9 bases between. The CDR3: CASSELSGETQYF. The CDR3 nucleotides are TGTGCCAGCAGTGAACTCAGCGGGGAGACCCAGTACTTC.

The rearrangement joins TRBV5-1 to TRBJ2-1, with D possibly matching TRBD2 (7 bases). The germline V gene encodes CDR1 SGHRS and CDR2 YFSETQ. The V gene lost 4 bases and the J gene lost 5 bases, with 19 bases spanning the gap. The CDR3 is 16 residues long. The CDR3 loop reads CASSPPGAGAHNEQFF. The CDR3 nucleotides read TGCGCCAGCAGCCCCCCGGGGGCGGGAGCTCACAATGAGCAGTTCTTC.

The sample holds a few counts of this clone. The V and J genes are TRBV27 and TRBJ1-1; D is ambiguous. Germline CDR1 and CDR2: MNHEY and SMNVEV (reference sequence). Trimming shortened V by 6 bases and J by 1 base, and 9 bases separated the two germline ends. The CDR3 is 13 residues long. This CDR3 reads CASSNTGNTEAFF. The CDR3 DNA is TGTGCCAGCAGCAATACGGGGAACACTGAAGCTTTCTTT.

The rearrangement links TRBV28 to TRBJ2-7, with D perhaps matching TRBD1 (6 bases). The V gene lost 6 bases and the J gene lost 5 bases, with 14 bases spanning the gap. Germline CDR1 is MDHEN and CDR2 is SYDVKM. The length of the CDR3 is 13 residues. CDR3 region: CASRETGSHEQYF. For the CDR3, the DNA is TGTGCCAGCAGGGAGACAGGTTCTCACGAGCAGTACTTC.

This clone was counted only a few times. This chain links TRBV7-9 with TRBJ1-2; tentative D call: TRBD1 (5 bases). CDR3 length: 14 amino acids. Trimming removed 0 bases at V and 8 bases at J, with 13 bases between. Germline lookup yields CDR1 SEHNR and CDR2 FQNEAQ (reference sequence). The CDR3 nucleotides read TGTGCCAGCAGCTTAGCGCAGGGCTCGGACGGCTACACCTTC. It encodes CASSLAQGSDGYTF.

The chain has TRBV9 and TRBJ2-7, with 14 bases aligning to TRBD2. Per the germline V gene, CDR1 is SGDLS and CDR2 is YYNGEE. V trimming: 2 bases; J trimming: 6 bases; junction bases outside the gene matches: 7. This CDR3 is built from 16 residues. CDR3 amino acids: CASSVGGTSGSGEQYF. DNA for the CDR3: TGTGCCAGCAGCGTCGGGGGGACTAGCGGGAGCGGCGAGCAGTACTTC.

The V and J genes are TRBV2 and TRBJ2-3; no definite D call. The V and J ends lost 11 bases and 4 bases respectively, with 13 bases between them. Germline assignment: CDR1 SNHLY and CDR2 FYNNEI. This CDR3 has 12 amino acids. CDR3 nucleotide sequence: TGTGCCGGCTTAAGAGAGGCAGATACGCAGTATTTT. This translates into CAGLREADTQYF.

There are a few counts of this clone. This chain links TRBV27 with TRBJ2-3, with 11 bases lining up with TRBD2. Looked up from germline, CDR1 is MNHEY and CDR2 is SMNVEV (reference sequence). The J segment lost 1 base and the V segment lost 5 bases, leaving 2 bases of the junction unmatched. This CDR3 is built from 15 residues. The CDR3 DNA sequence: TGTGCCAGCAGTGCACTAGCGGGGGGCACAGATACGCAGTATTTT. This encodes CASSALAGGTDTQYF.

This sequence joins TRBV5-1 and TRBJ2-2; the match to TRBD2 covers 7 bases. The CDR3 spans 14 residues. Germline-derived CDR1 and CDR2 are SGHRS and YFSETQ. With V trimmed by 6 bases and J by 5 bases, 7 bases remained unmatched. The CDR3 bases are TGCGCCAGCAACATAGCGGGTACTACCGGGGAGCTGTTTTTT. This gives the protein CASNIAGTTGELFF.

V usage is TRBV5-1 and J usage is TRBJ2-3; tentatively, D is TRBD1 (5 bases). The germline CDR1 and CDR2 sequences are SGHRS and YFSETQ. V shed 4 bases and J shed 2 bases, with 11 bases lying between them. This CDR3 spans 14 amino acids. CDR3 amino acids: CASSPRQSTDTQYF. The DNA of the CDR3 is TGCGCCAGCAGCCCCCGACAGTCCACAGATACGCAGTATTTT.

The DNA for the CDR3 is TGTGCCAGCAGTCCTGGGGGGGGCGGGAATGAAAAACTGTTTTTT. As protein: CASSPGGGGNEKLFF. The rearrangement joins TRBV28 to TRBJ1-4; TRBD1 is a possible D gene (6 bases). The germline CDR1 and CDR2 sequences are MDHEN and SYDVKM. V lost 5 bases to trimming and J lost 5 bases, with 15 bases between them. CDR3 length: 15 amino acids.